The 21 T cell receptor beta chains in this list originate from one sample, sequenced in a study of CD8+ T cells in alopecia areata. Extraction of RNA preceded its reverse transcription into cDNA, which served as the sequencing template. Generated by immunoSEQ multiplex PCR, the TCRdb table keeps only in-frame clones and is missing some. This table holds 200,000 to 250,000 clones, over 60% found once. As to treatment: oral pan-JAK inhibitor, 5-10 mg twice daily. Specimen: CD4+ T cells sorted from blood, collected at week 4, from a patient treated with tofacitinib. The receptors originated from a human donor with alopecia areata.

CDR3 protein: CASSLSRSYGYTF. As DNA, the CDR3 is TGTGCCAGCAGCTTAAGTCGGAGCTATGGCTACACCTTC. V gene TRBV7-2 combines with J gene TRBJ1-2; D gene uncertain. From germline, CDR1 is SGHTA and CDR2 FQGNSA. Trimming removed 2 bases from V and 4 bases from J, with 8 bases in between. This CDR3 has 13 amino acids.

This chain connects TRBV20-1 to TRBJ2-1, with 7 nucleotides matching TRBD2. The CDR3 is made up of 11 amino acids. From germline, CDR1 is DFQATT and CDR2 SNEGSKA (reference sequence). Trimming removed 6 bases from V and 6 bases from J; junction bases left unmatched: 2. The CDR3 region is CSARTSNEQFF. CDR3 sequence (DNA): TGCAGTGCCAGGACTAGCAATGAGCAGTTCTTC.

This clone was detected once. The rearrangement joins TRBV15 to TRBJ2-7; D is unresolved. V was clipped by 1 base and J by 5 bases, with 18 bases between them. The V gene's germline CDR1 is LNHNV and CDR2 YYDKDF (reference sequence). This CDR3 contains 16 residues. CDR3 nucleotides: TGTGCCACCAGCAGAGTGGTAAACTTCGAGACGGACGAGCAGTACTTC. Translated: CATSRVVNFETDEQYF.

CDR3 in amino acids: CASSPRLAGETQYF. CDR3 coding DNA: TGCGCCAGCAGCCCGAGACTCGCCGGGGAGACCCAGTACTTC. The chain carries TRBV4-1 and TRBJ2-5; D not certain. This CDR3 is built from 14 residues. Between the trimmed V and J ends, which lost 4 bases and 5 bases, there was a span of 14 bases. Germline V CDR1 and CDR2: MGHRA, YSYEKL.

J is TRBJ2-5 and V is TRBV29-1; TRBD1 aligns across 7 bases. Trimming took 6 bases from V and 5 from J; bases not matched to a gene: 15. The CDR3 length is 15 residues. Germline V gene data show CDR1 as SQVTM and CDR2 as ANQGSEA. The CDR3 region is CSVHAQGRGDETQYF. The CDR3 DNA follows: TGCAGCGTCCACGCACAGGGGCGAGGGGACGAGACCCAGTACTTC.

The genes are TRBV2 and TRBJ1-5; D perhaps matches TRBD1 (6 bases). V lost 4 bases and J 2 bases, leaving 12 bases between the germline ends. This CDR3 contains 15 residues. Germline-derived CDR1 and CDR2 are SNHLY and FYNNEI. CDR3 nucleotides: TGTGCCAGCAGTGTGGACAGTACAGGCAATCAGCCCCAGCATTTT. Its translation: CASSVDSTGNQPQHF.

The chain links TRBV5-1 to TRBJ2-3; D might be TRBD1 or TRBD2, each matching 5 bases. Germline CDR1 is SGHRS and CDR2 is YFSETQ. With 4 bases removed from V and 6 bases from J, the gap between germline ends came to 15 bases. The CDR3 contains 14 residues. The CDR3 is CASSVGTAGDTQYF. The CDR3 DNA is TGCGCCAGCAGCGTCGGGACCGCTGGGGATACGCAGTATTTT.

The V gene is TRBV5-6, the J gene TRBJ1-2; D remains unclear. Trimming removed 0 bases at V and 8 bases at J, with 11 bases between. Germline CDR1 and CDR2: SGHDT and YYEEEE. This CDR3 contains 13 residues. CDR3 amino acids: CASSLEPAGGYTF. The CDR3 nucleotides read TGTGCCAGCAGCTTGGAGCCGGCAGGAGGCTACACCTTC.

The J gene is TRBJ2-3, the V gene TRBV29-1; D call uncertain. Germline CDR1 and CDR2: SQVTM and ANQGSEA. Trimming left V 4 bases short and J 3 bases short, with 8 bases between. The CDR3 spans 12 residues. CDR3: CSVGKGTDTQYF. Written as DNA, the CDR3 is TGCAGCGTTGGCAAGGGAACAGATACGCAGTATTTT.

V is TRBV25-1 and J is TRBJ2-1; 7 bases fit TRBD2. CDR3 length: 12 amino acids. Germline CDR1 MGHDK, CDR2 SYGVNS. V was clipped by 8 bases and J by 4 bases; unmatched bases: 2. The CDR3: CASWGGYNEQFF. In DNA form, the CDR3 reads TGTGCCAGCTGGGGGGGATACAATGAGCAGTTCTTC.

The V gene is TRBV2, the J gene TRBJ1-5; maybe TRBD1 (5 bases). The V end was cut by 4 bases, the J end by 3 bases, with 10 bases between. From germline, CDR1 is SNHLY and CDR2 FYNNEI. The CDR3 sequence is 14 residues long. The CDR3 here is CASSAPGNNQPQHF. As DNA, the CDR3 is TGTGCCAGCAGTGCCCCAGGGAACAATCAGCCCCAGCATTTT.

The chain links TRBV10-3 to TRBJ2-3; 7 bases are a match to TRBD2. V shed 10 bases, J shed 2 bases, and the junction held 9 bases outside the gene matches. This CDR3 comprises 14 residues. The germline V gene has CDR1 ENHRY and CDR2 SYGVKD. The CDR3 reads CATRLAGDTDTQYF. CDR3 DNA: TGTGCCACCAGGCTTGCGGGGGACACAGATACGCAGTATTTT.

The chain employs TRBV30 and TRBJ1-1; 9 bases map to TRBD1. Per germline, CDR1 GTSNPN and CDR2 SVGIG (reference sequence). This CDR3 has 15 amino acids. V lost 1 base, J lost 2 bases, and 5 bases stayed unmatched. The CDR3 nucleotides read TGTGCCTGGAGTGCGTGGGACAGGGTCAACACTGAAGCTTTCTTT. Amino acid sequence: CAWSAWDRVNTEAFF.

V is TRBV7-9 and J is TRBJ2-1; 10 nucleotides match TRBD1. The CDR3 covers 15 residues. Germline V lookup: CDR1 SEHNR, CDR2 FQNEAQ (reference sequence). J lost 7 bases, V lost 5 bases, and 8 bases had no gene match. The CDR3 nucleotides are TGTGCCAGCAGCCCTCCGGGACAGGGGCGGAATGAGCAGTTCTTC. Translating gives CASSPPGQGRNEQFF.

The chain combines TRBV7-2 with TRBJ1-6, with unresolved D. In germline, CDR1 is SGHTA, CDR2 FQGNSA. Trimming shortened V by 1 base and J by 1 base, and 8 bases separated the two germline ends. CDR3 length: 16 amino acids. CDR3: CASSLGGGSYNSPLHF. The CDR3 coding sequence is TGTGCCAGCAGCTTAGGCGGAGGTTCCTATAATTCACCCCTCCACTTT.

The rearrangement uses TRBV15 and TRBJ2-5, with no clear D. CDR1 is LNHNV, CDR2 YYDKDF, per germline (reference sequence). CDR3 size: 13 residues. Deletions cut 0 bases from V and 1 base from J, with 3 bases between. CDR3 nucleotide sequence: TGTGCCACCAGCAGAGAATTCCAAGAGACCCAGTACTTC. It encodes CATSREFQETQYF. Looking up the rest from reference TRBV15 and TRBJ2-5 gives the full variable domain: DAMVIQNPRYQVTQFGKPVTLSCSQTLNHNVMYWYQQKSSQAPKLLFHYYDKDFNNEADTPDNFQSRRPNTSFCFLDIRSPGLGDTAMYLCATSREFQETQYFGPGTRLLVL.

This rearrangement joins TRBV30 to TRBJ1-2, with a possible D match to TRBD1 (5 bases). The germline V gene encodes CDR1 GTSNPN and CDR2 SVGIG (reference sequence). Deletions cut 2 bases from V and 7 bases from J, with 11 bases between. This CDR3 contains 12 residues. CDR3 nucleotide sequence: TGTGCCTGGAGTCCCGGGACGTTTGGCTACACCTTC. The encoded protein is CAWSPGTFGYTF.

This clone was observed a few times. The chain joins TRBV10-3 to TRBJ2-7, with 14 bases identical to TRBD2. After removal of 6 bases from V and 1 base from J, the junction contained 8 bases not matched to a gene. Germline V gene sequence: CDR1 ENHRY, CDR2 SYGVKD. The CDR3 consists of 17 residues. CDR3 region: CAIRETSGGDASYEQYF. In DNA form, the CDR3 reads TGTGCCATCAGGGAGACTAGCGGGGGGGACGCGTCCTACGAGCAGTACTTC.

The chain is built from TRBV15 and TRBJ1-1; D is perhaps TRBD1 (5 bases). V was pared by 0 bases and J by 5 bases, with 10 bases between. Per germline, CDR1 LNHNV and CDR2 YYDKDF (reference sequence). The CDR3 loop spans 14 amino acids. The chain's CDR3 is CATSREGKGTEAFF. CDR3 bases: TGTGCCACCAGCAGAGAGGGGAAGGGGACTGAAGCTTTCTTT. The full variable domain, rest sourced from reference TRBV15 and TRBJ1-1, is DAMVIQNPRYQVTQFGKPVTLSCSQTLNHNVMYWYQQKSSQAPKLLFHYYDKDFNNEADTPDNFQSRRPNTSFCFLDIRSPGLGDTAMYLCATSREGKGTEAFFGQGTRLTVV.

The chain joins TRBV7-9 to TRBJ2-3; D ambiguous. The CDR3 spans 13 residues. The V gene's germline CDR1 is SEHNR and CDR2 FQNEAQ (reference sequence). Trimming took off 4 bases at V and 0 bases at J, with 5 bases between the two ends. As DNA, the CDR3 is TGTGCCAGCAGCTCCACTAGCACAGATACGCAGTATTTT. Its translation: CASSSTSTDTQYF.

The CDR3 spells CASSRDQYEQYF. Here the CDR3 DNA reads TGTGCCAGCAGCCGGGACCAATACGAGCAGTACTTC. This chain connects TRBV7-9 to TRBJ2-7; D tentatively fits TRBD1 or TRBD2 (5 bases each). This CDR3 has 12 residues. Germline CDR1 is SEHNR and CDR2 is FQNEAQ (reference sequence). Trimming removed 5 bases from V and 4 bases from J, with 9 bases in between.